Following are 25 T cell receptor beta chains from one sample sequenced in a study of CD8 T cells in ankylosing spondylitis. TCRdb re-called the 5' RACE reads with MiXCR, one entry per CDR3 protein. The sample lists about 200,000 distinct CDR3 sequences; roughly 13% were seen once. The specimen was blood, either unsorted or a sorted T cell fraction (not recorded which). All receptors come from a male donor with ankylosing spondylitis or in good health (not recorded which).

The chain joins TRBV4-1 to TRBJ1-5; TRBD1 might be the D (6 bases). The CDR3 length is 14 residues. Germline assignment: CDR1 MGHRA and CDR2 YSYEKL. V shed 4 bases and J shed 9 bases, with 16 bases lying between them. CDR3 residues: CASSPGRSTGPQHF. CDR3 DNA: TGCGCCAGCAGCCCGGGGCGTTCGACAGGGCCCCAGCATTTT.

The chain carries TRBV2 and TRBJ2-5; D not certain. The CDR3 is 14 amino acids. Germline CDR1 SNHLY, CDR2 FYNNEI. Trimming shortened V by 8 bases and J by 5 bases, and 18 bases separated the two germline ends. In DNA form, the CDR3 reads TGTGCCAGCGAACTGGGGTCGGACGTGGAGACCCAGTACTTC. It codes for CASELGSDVETQYF.

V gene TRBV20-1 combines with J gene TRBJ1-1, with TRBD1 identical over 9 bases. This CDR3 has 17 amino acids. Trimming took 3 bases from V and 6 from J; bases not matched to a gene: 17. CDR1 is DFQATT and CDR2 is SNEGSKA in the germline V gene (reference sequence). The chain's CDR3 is CSASIGTGGSPHAEAFF. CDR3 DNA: TGCAGTGCTAGCATTGGAACAGGGGGCTCCCCTCACGCTGAAGCTTTCTTT.

CDR3 loop: CASRIDRFREAFF. The CDR3 DNA reads as TGTGCCAGCAGGATCGACAGGTTCCGTGAAGCTTTCTTT. V gene TRBV6-6 combines with J gene TRBJ1-1; possibly TRBD1 for D (6 bases). In germline, CDR1 is MNHNY, CDR2 SVGAGI (reference sequence). This CDR3 spans 13 amino acids. Trimming removed 6 bases at V and 7 bases at J, with 15 bases between.

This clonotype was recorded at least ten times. The CDR3 DNA is TGTGCCAGCTCAGGACGGCCGACCTCCTACGAGCAGTACTTC. Its protein is CASSGRPTSYEQYF. The chain has TRBV25-1 and TRBJ2-7, with D unclear. This CDR3 contains 14 residues. Germline values: CDR1 MGHDK, CDR2 SYGVNS. The ends were cut back, 8 bases at V and 0 bases at J, with 14 bases in the middle.

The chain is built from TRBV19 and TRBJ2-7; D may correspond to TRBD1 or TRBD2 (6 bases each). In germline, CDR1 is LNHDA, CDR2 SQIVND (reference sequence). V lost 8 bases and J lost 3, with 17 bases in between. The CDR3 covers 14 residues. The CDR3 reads CASVSGEVIYEQYF. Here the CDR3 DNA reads TGTGCCAGTGTGTCAGGGGAGGTGATCTACGAGCAGTACTTC.

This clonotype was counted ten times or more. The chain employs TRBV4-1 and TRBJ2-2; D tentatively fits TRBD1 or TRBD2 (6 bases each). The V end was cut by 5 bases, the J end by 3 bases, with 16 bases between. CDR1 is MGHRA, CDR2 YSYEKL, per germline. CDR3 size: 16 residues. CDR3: CASSGSRGGDTGELFF. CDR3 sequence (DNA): TGCGCCAGCAGCGGATCCAGGGGAGGAGACACCGGGGAGCTGTTTTTT.

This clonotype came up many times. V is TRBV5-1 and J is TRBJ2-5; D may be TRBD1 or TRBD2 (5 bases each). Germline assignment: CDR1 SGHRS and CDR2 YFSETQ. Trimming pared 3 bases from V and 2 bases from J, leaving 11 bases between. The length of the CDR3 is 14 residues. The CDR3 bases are TGCGCCAGCAGCTCCCGGGACCATCAAGAGACCCAGTACTTC. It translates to CASSSRDHQETQYF.

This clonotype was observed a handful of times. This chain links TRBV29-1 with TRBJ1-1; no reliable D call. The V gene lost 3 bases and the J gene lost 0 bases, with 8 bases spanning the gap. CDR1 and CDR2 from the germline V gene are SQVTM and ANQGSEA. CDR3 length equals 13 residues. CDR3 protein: CSVDIGVNTEAFF. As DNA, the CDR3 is TGCAGCGTTGATATTGGGGTGAACACTGAAGCTTTCTTT. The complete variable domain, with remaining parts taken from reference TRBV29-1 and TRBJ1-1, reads SAVISQKPSRDICQRGTSLTIQCQVDSQVTMMFWYRQQPGQSLTLIATANQGSEATYESGFVIDKFPISRPNLTFSTLTVSNMSPEDSSIYLCSVDIGVNTEAFFGQGTRLTVV.

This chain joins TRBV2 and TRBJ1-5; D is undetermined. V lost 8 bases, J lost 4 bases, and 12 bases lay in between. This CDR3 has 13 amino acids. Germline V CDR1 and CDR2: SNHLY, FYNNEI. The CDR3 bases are TGTGCCAGCCGAGGCAGGCCGAATCAGCCCCAGCATTTT. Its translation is CASRGRPNQPQHF.

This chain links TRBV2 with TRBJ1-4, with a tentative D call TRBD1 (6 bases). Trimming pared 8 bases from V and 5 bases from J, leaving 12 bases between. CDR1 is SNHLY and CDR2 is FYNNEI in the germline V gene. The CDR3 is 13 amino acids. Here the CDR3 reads CASGGTLNEKLFF. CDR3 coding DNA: TGTGCCAGCGGCGGGACATTGAATGAAAAACTGTTTTTT. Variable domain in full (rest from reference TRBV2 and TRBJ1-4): EPEVTQTPSHQVTQMGQEVILRCVPISNHLYFYWYRQILGQKVEFLVSFYNNEISEKSEIFDDQFSVERPDGSNFTLKIRSTKLEDSAMYFCASGGTLNEKLFFGSGTQLSVL.

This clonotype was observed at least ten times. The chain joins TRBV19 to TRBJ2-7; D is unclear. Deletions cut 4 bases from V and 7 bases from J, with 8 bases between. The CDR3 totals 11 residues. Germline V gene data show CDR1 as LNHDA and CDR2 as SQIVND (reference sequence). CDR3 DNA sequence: TGTGCCAGTAGTACCGGGCCGGAGCAGTACTTC. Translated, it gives CASSTGPEQYF. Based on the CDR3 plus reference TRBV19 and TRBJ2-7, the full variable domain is DGGITQSPKYLFRKEGQNVTLSCEQNLNHDAMYWYRQDPGQGLRLIYYSQIVNDFQKGDIAEGYSVSREKKESFPLTVTSAQKNPTAFYLCASSTGPEQYFGPGTRLTVT.

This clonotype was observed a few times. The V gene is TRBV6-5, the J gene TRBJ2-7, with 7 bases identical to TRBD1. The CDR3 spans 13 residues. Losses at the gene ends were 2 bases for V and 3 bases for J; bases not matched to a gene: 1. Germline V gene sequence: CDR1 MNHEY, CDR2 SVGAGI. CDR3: CASSYGTDYEQYF. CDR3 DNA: TGTGCCAGCAGTTACGGGACAGACTACGAGCAGTACTTC.

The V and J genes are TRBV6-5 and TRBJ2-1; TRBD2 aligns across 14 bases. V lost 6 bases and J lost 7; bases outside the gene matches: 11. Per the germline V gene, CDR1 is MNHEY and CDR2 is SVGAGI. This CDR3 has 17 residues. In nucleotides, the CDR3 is TGTGCCAGCAGCTACCGACTAGCGGGAGGGCCCATAAATGAGCAGTTCTTC. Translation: CASSYRLAGGPINEQFF.

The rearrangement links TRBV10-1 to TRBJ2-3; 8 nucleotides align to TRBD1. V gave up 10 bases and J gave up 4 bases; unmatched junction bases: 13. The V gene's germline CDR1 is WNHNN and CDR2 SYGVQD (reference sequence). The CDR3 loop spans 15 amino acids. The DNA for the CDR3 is TGCGCCAATAAGACAGGGGCGGTTGATCCAGATACGCAGTATTTT. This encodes CANKTGAVDPDTQYF.

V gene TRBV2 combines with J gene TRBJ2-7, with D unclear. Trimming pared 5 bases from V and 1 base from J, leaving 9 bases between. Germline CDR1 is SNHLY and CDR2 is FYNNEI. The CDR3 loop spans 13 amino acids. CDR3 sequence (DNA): TGTGCCAGCAGTCCGATTAATTCCTACGAGCAGTACTTC. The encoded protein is CASSPINSYEQYF. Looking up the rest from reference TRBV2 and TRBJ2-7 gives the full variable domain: EPEVTQTPSHQVTQMGQEVILRCVPISNHLYFYWYRQILGQKVEFLVSFYNNEISEKSEIFDDQFSVERPDGSNFTLKIRSTKLEDSAMYFCASSPINSYEQYFGPGTRLTVT.

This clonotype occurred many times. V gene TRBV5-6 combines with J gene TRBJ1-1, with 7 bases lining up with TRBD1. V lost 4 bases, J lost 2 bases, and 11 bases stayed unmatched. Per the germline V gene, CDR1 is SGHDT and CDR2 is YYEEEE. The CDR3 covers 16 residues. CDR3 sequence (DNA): TGTGCCAGCAGCACCCGGGACAGTTACGAAAACACTGAAGCTTTCTTT. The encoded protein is CASSTRDSYENTEAFF.

The DNA of the CDR3 is TGTGCCAGCAGTACCCGGACTAGCTACTACAATGAGCAGTTCTTC. As protein: CASSTRTSYYNEQFF. This chain connects TRBV27 to TRBJ2-1, with 8 bases matching TRBD2. Germline V lookup: CDR1 MNHEY, CDR2 SMNVEV (reference sequence). Losses at the gene ends were 5 bases for V and 3 bases for J; bases not matched to a gene: 6. The CDR3 extends over 15 amino acids.

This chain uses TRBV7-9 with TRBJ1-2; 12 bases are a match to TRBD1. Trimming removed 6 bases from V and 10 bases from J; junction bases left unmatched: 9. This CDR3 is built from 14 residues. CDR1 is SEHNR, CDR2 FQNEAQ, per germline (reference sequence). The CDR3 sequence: CASRRGTGGDDYTF. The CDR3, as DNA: TGTGCCAGCAGGAGGGGGACAGGGGGCGACGACTACACCTTC.

The CDR3 DNA reads as TGTGCCAGCAGCTTAGACTACAGGGGGAACACCGGGGAGCTGTTTTTT. It codes for CASSLDYRGNTGELFF. This rearrangement joins TRBV11-2 to TRBJ2-2, with TRBD1 identical over 7 bases. V was clipped by 0 bases and J by 1 base; unmatched bases: 2. This CDR3 is built from 16 residues. Germline lookup yields CDR1 SGHAT and CDR2 FQNNGV.

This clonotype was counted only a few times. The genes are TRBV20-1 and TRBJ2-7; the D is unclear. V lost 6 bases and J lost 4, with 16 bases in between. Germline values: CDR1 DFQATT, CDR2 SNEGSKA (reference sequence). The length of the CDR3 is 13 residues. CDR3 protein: CSAIGPGKYEQYF. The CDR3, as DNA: TGCAGTGCCATAGGCCCTGGGAAGTACGAGCAGTACTTC.

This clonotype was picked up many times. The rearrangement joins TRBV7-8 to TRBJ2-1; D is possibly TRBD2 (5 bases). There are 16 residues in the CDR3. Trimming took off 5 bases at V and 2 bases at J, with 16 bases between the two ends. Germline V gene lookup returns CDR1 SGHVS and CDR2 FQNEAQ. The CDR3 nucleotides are TGTGCCAGCAGCGGACGACGGGGTGAACCCTACAATGAGCAGTTCTTC. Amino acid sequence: CASSGRRGEPYNEQFF. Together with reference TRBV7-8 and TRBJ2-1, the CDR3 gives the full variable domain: GAGVSQSPRYKVAKRGQDVALRCDPISGHVSLFWYQQALGQGPEFLTYFQNEAQLDKSGLPSDRFFAERPEGSVSTLKIQRTQQEDSAVYLCASSGRRGEPYNEQFFGPGTRLTVL.

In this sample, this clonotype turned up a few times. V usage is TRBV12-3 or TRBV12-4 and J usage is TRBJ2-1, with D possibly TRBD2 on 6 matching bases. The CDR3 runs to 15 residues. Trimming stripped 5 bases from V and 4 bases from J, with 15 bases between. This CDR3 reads CASSPRGAGYNEQFF. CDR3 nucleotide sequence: TGTGCCAGCAGTCCCCGTGGGGCGGGATACAATGAGCAGTTCTTC.

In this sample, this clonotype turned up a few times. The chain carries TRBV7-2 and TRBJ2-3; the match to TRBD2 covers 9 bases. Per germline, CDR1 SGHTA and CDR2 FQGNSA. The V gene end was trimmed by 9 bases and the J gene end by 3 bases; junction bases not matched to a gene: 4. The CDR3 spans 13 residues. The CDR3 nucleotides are TGTGCCAGTTTTAGCGGGAGTACAGATACGCAGTATTTT. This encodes CASFSGSTDTQYF.

Here the CDR3 DNA reads TGTGCCAGCAGGGAGATAGGTTGGGATGAGCAGTTCTTC. Protein sequence: CASREIGWDEQFF. The chain has TRBV2 and TRBJ2-1; D unclear. The CDR3 totals 13 residues. Germline V lookup: CDR1 SNHLY, CDR2 FYNNEI. Deletions cut 6 bases from V and 8 bases from J, with 14 bases between.